The entry that follows covers one TCR beta chain sequence. Its target is unknown. Using a J-beta primer mix together with a sample-barcoded 5' primer, a second PCR was run for roughly 6 to 12 cycles. CDR3-containing paired-end reads numbering at least 2.5 million came from each sample. TCRdb ran MiXCR on the 5' RACE reads and lists one entry per CDR3 protein. The table has about 670,000 distinct CDR3 sequences, 40% to 45% seen once; the top ten hold roughly 30%. This sample was included in a study of blood T cells in healthy people across ages. General observations from the study: The authors considered diversity estimates from one million T cells to be underestimates. In long-lived donors, naive CD4+ cell counts and diversity exceeded those of aged donors.

The CDR3 spans 17 residues. Germline V gives CDR1 SGHTA, CDR2 FQGNSA. With V trimmed by 2 bases and J by 4 bases, 4 bases remained unmatched. The sequence came from an elderly man in good health. Input material: blood. The V and J genes are TRBV7-2 and TRBJ2-6, with 11 bases aligning to TRBD2. The CDR3 DNA follows: TGTGCCAGCAGCTTAACTAGCGGGGGTGCAGGGGCCAACGTCCTGACTTTC. Translating gives CASSLTSGGAGANVLTF.